A single sample gave rise to the 8 T cell receptor beta chains below, sequenced in a study of cytomegalovirus exposure and HLA in healthy donors. The PCR contained 60 Vbeta and 13 Jbeta primers. Sequencing was performed with immunoSEQ multiplex PCR; in TCRdb, only in-frame clones are kept and a portion is missing. The sample totals over 60,000 clones. Sequencing was done on a sample of PBMCs. These receptors originate from a female donor in good health and CMV-seropositive.

V and J are TRBV4-1 and TRBJ2-7, with a tentative D call TRBD1 (6 bases). The CDR3 extends over 19 amino acids. The V and J ends lost 3 bases and 3 bases respectively, with 27 bases between them. CDR1 and CDR2 from the germline V gene are MGHRA and YSYEKL. The CDR3 bases are TGCGCCAGCAGCCACGACGACTGGGGGCCGCGAAGGGATTACTACGAGCAGTACTTC. Translation: CASSHDDWGPRRDYYEQYF.

The chain joins TRBV10-3 to TRBJ1-1, with D hard to call. The CDR3 length is 13 residues. Looked up from germline, CDR1 is ENHRY and CDR2 is SYGVKD. Between the trimmed V and J ends, which lost 3 bases and 5 bases, there was a span of 10 bases. The CDR3 region is CAISDGADTEAFF. The CDR3 nucleotides are TGTGCCATCAGTGATGGAGCGGATACTGAAGCTTTCTTT.

The chain uses TRBV6-6 and TRBJ1-1; D may be TRBD1 (5 bases). CDR1 and CDR2 (germline): MNHNY, SVGAGI (reference sequence). The CDR3 totals 15 residues. The V and J ends lost 8 bases and 4 bases respectively, with 20 bases between them. The CDR3 spells CASRGWQGNSTEAFF. The CDR3 nucleotides read TGTGCCAGCCGTGGTTGGCAGGGAAATAGCACTGAAGCTTTCTTT.

This chain links TRBV29-1 with TRBJ1-1, with D possibly matching TRBD1 (6 bases). The CDR3 extends over 15 amino acids. V shed 3 bases and J shed 0 bases, with 14 bases lying between them. Germline CDR1 SQVTM, CDR2 ANQGSEA. The CDR3 DNA reads as TGCAGCGTTGACAAAGGAAGGGGGATGAACACTGAAGCTTTCTTT. Amino acids: CSVDKGRGMNTEAFF.

The V gene is TRBV5-6, the J gene TRBJ2-5, with 8 bases lining up with TRBD2. Germline V gives CDR1 SGHDT, CDR2 YYEEEE. CDR3 length: 15 residues. Trimming at V came to 3 bases and at J to 0 bases, leaving 4 bases not matched to a gene. CDR3 sequence (DNA): TGTGCCAGCAGCTGGTCTAGCGGGTACCAAGAGACCCAGTACTTC. Translation gives CASSWSSGYQETQYF.

This rearrangement joins TRBV13 to TRBJ1-1; a weak D match, TRBD1 (6 bases). There are 14 residues in the CDR3. Looked up from germline, CDR1 is PRHDT and CDR2 is FYEKMQ (reference sequence). V was clipped by 3 bases and J by 1 base, with 9 bases between them. DNA of the CDR3: TGTGCCAGCAGCTTCCCGGGACAGAACACTGAAGCTTTCTTT. Translation: CASSFPGQNTEAFF.

This chain uses TRBV7-8 with TRBJ1-4, with a possible D match to TRBD1 (5 bases). The V and J ends lost 1 base and 7 bases respectively, with 10 bases between them. Germline CDR1 and CDR2: SGHVS and FQNEAQ. There are 14 residues in the CDR3. The CDR3 sequence: CASSLGQGGEKLFF. The CDR3 DNA is TGTGCCAGCAGCTTAGGCCAGGGAGGTGAAAAACTGTTTTTT. Supplemented by reference TRBV7-8 and TRBJ1-4, the full variable domain reads GAGVSQSPRYKVAKRGQDVALRCDPISGHVSLFWYQQALGQGPEFLTYFQNEAQLDKSGLPSDRFFAERPEGSVSTLKIQRTQQEDSAVYLCASSLGQGGEKLFFGSGTQLSVL.

The chain recombines TRBV27 with TRBJ2-7; perhaps TRBD2 as D (5 bases). The length of the CDR3 is 15 residues. The germline gives CDR1 MNHEY, CDR2 SMNVEV (reference sequence). Trimming removed 4 bases from V and 1 base from J, with 14 bases in between. Here the CDR3 DNA reads TGTGCCAGCAGTTCACCCAGGACGGGATCCTACGAGCAGTACTTC. Encoded protein: CASSSPRTGSYEQYF.